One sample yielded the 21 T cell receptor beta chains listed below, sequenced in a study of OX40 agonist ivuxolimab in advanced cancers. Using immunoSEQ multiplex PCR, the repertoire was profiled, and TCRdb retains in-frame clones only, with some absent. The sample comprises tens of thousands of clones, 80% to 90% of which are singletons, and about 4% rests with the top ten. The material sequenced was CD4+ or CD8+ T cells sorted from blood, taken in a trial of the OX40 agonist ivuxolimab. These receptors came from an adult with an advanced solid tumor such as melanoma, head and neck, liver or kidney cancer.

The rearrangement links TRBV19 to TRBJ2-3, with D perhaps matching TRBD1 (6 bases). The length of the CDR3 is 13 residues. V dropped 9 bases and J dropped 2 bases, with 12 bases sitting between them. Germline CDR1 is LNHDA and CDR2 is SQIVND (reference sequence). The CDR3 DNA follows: TGTGCCAGCCAGGGGAGAGCCACAGATACGCAGTATTTT. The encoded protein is CASQGRATDTQYF. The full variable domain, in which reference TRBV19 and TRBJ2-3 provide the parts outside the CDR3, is DGGITQSPKYLFRKEGQNVTLSCEQNLNHDAMYWYRQDPGQGLRLIYYSQIVNDFQKGDIAEGYSVSREKKESFPLTVTSAQKNPTAFYLCASQGRATDTQYFGPGTRLTVL.

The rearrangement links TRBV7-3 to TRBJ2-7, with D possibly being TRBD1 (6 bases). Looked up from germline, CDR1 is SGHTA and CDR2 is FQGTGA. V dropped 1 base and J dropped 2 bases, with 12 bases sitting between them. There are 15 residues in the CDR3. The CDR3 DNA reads TGTGCCAGCAGCTTAAGAGGGACACCTCCCTACGAGCAGTACTTC. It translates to CASSLRGTPPYEQYF.

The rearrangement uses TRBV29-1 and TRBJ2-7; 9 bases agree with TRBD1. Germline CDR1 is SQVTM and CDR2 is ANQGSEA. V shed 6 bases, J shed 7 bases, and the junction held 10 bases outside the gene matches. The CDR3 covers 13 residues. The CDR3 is CSVLGDREWEQYF. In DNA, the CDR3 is TGCAGCGTATTGGGGGACAGGGAGTGGGAGCAGTACTTC.

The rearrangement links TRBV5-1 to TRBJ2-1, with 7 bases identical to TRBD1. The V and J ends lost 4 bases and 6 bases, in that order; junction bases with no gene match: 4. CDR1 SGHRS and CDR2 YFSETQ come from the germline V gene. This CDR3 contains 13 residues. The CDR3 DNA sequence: TGCGCCAGCAGCCGGGACAGTTTCAATGAGCAGTTCTTC. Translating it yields CASSRDSFNEQFF.

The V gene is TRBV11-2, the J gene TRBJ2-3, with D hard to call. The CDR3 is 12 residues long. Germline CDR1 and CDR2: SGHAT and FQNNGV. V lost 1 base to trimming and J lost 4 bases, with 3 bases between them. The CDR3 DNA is TGTGCCAGCAGCTTAGCGGCAGATACGCAGTATTTT. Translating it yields CASSLAADTQYF.

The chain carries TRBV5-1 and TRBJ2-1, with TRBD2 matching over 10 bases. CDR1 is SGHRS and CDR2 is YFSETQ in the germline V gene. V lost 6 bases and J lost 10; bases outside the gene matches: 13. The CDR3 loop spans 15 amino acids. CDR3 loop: CASTRPGLAIGEQFF. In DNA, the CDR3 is TGCGCCAGCACGAGACCGGGACTAGCGATCGGAGAGCAGTTCTTC.

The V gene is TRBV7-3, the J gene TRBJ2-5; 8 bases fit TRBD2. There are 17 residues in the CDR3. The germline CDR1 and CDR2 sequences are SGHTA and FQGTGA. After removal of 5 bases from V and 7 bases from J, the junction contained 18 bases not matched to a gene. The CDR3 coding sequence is TGTGCCAGCAGCCCCCCTTTAGGTAGCGGGACCTCATGGACCCAGTACTTC. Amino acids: CASSPPLGSGTSWTQYF.

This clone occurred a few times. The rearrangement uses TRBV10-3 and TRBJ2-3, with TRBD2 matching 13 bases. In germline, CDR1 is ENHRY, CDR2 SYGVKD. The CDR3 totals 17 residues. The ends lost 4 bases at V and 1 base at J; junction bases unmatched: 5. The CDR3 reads CAISGTSGSSGTDTQYF. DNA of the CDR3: TGTGCCATCAGTGGGACTAGCGGGAGCTCGGGCACAGATACGCAGTATTTT.

The CDR3 coding sequence is TGTGCCAGAAGCCACAGGGGCCCGGGAGGCTCCTACGAGCAGTACTTC. Translating it yields CARSHRGPGGSYEQYF. J is TRBJ2-7 and V is TRBV7-5. TRBV7-5 counts as a pseudogene. The CDR3 covers 16 residues.

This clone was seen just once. The CDR3 coding sequence is TGTGCCAGCAGCCCCCACAACCGGGACAATGAGCAGTTCTTC. Its protein product is CASSPHNRDNEQFF. This chain joins TRBV6-5 and TRBJ2-1, with D uncertain. V was cut by 6 bases and J by 5 bases, with 14 bases left in between. CDR3 length: 14 residues. Germline CDR1 MNHEY, CDR2 SVGAGI.

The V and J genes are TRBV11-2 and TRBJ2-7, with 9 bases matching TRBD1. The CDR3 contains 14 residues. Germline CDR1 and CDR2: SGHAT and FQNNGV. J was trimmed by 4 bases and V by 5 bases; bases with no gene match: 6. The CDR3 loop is CASSLQGARYEQYF. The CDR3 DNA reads TGTGCCAGCAGCCTACAGGGGGCGCGGTACGAGCAGTACTTC.

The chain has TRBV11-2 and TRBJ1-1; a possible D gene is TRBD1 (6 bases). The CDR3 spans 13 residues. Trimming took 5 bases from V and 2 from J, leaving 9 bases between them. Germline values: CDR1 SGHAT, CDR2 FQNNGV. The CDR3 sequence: CASSTDRNTEAFF. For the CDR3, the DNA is TGTGCCAGCAGCACGGACAGAAACACTGAAGCTTTCTTT. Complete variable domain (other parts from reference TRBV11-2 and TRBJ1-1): EAGVAQSPRYKIIEKRQSVAFWCNPISGHATLYWYQQILGQGPKLLIQFQNNGVVDDSQLPKDRFSAERLKGVDSTLKIQPAKLEDSAVYLCASSTDRNTEAFFGQGTRLTVV.

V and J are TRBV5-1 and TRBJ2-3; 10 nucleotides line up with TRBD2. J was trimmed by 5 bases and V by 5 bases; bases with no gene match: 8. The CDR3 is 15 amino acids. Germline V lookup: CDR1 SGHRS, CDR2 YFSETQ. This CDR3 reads CASSRLAGEVDTQYF. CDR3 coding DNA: TGCGCCAGCAGTAGGCTAGCGGGAGAAGTAGATACGCAGTATTTT.

Here the CDR3 reads CAITDLSGSSYNEQFF. Written as DNA, the CDR3 is TGTGCCATCACCGACCTTAGCGGGAGCTCCTACAATGAGCAGTTCTTC. The chain couples TRBV10-3 to TRBJ2-1, with 9 bases matching TRBD2. CDR1 and CDR2 (germline): ENHRY, SYGVKD. This CDR3 region has 16 residues. J lost 0 bases, V lost 7 bases, and 7 bases had no gene match.

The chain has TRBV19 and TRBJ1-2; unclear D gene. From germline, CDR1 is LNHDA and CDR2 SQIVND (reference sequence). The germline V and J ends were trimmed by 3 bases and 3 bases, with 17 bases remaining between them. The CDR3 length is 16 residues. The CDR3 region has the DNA TGTGCCAGTAGTATGCCCCGCCATGGAGAATACTATGGCTACACCTTC. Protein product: CASSMPRHGEYYGYTF.

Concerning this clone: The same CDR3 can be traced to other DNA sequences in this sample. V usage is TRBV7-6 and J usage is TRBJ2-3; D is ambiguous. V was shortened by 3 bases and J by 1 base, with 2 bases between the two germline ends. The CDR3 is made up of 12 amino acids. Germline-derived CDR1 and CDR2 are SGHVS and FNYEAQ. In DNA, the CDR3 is TGTGCCAGCAGCTTGGGCACAGATACGCAGTATTTT. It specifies CASSLGTDTQYF.

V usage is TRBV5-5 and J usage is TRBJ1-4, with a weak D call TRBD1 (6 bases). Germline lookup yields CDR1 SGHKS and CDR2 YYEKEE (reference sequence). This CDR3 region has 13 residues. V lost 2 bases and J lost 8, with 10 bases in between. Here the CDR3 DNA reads TGTGCCAGCAGCTTCTCTGGGGGCGAAAAACTGTTTTTT. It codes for CASSFSGGEKLFF.

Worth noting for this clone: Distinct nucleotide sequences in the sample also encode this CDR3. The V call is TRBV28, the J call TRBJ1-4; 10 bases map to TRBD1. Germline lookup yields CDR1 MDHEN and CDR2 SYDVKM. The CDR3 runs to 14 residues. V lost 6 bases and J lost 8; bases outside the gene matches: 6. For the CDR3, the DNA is TGTGCCAGCAGCCTAGACAGGGGGCGAGAAAAACTGTTTTTT. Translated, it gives CASSLDRGREKLFF.

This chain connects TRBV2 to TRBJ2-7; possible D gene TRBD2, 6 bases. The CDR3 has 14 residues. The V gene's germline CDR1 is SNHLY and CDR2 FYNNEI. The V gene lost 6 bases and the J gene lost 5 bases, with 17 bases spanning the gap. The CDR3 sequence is CASRMEAGFHEQYF. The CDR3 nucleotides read TGTGCCAGCAGGATGGAGGCGGGATTTCACGAGCAGTACTTC.

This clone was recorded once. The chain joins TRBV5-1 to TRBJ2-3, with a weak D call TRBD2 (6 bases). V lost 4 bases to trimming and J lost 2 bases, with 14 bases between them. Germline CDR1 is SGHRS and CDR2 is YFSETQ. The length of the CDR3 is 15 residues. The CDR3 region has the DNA TGCGCCAGCAGCCCGGAGGGGCGATTCACAGATACGCAGTATTTT. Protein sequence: CASSPEGRFTDTQYF.

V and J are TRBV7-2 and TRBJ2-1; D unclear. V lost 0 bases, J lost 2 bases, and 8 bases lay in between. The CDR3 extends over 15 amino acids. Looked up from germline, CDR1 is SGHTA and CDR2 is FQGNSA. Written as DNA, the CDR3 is TGTGCCAGCAGCTTAGCAATCGGAACCTACAATGAGCAGTTCTTC. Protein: CASSLAIGTYNEQFF.